The 6 T cell receptor beta chains below were found in one sample sequenced in a study of long-term antiretroviral therapy in people with HIV (dated by TCRdb to between 2022 and 2023). The immunoSEQ hsTCRB v3.0 assay was used at survey level resolution to sequence the TRB variable region. TCRdb obtained this table from immuneACCESS and retained in-frame rearrangements with V and J assigned. These tables miss some clones; where compared with another copy, unresolved V genes account for less than half of the shortfall, and the remainder is unexplained. In this sample the table shows about 25,000 clones, 70% to 90% of which occur a single time. The top ten constitute 3% to 4.5% of the sample. The material sequenced was unsorted PBMCs, taken 1.9 years after starting antiretroviral therapy. The receptors here all came from a woman aged 25 to 39 with HIV.

The chain links TRBV5-5 to TRBJ2-4, with D perhaps TRBD2 (5 bases). Germline CDR1 SGHKS, CDR2 YYEKEE (reference sequence). This CDR3 has 14 residues. Trimming removed 4 bases at V and 4 bases at J, with 12 bases between. CDR3 protein: CASSRVGGKNIQYF. CDR3 DNA sequence: TGTGCCAGCAGCCGAGTCGGAGGAAAAAACATTCAGTACTTC.

The V call is TRBV19, the J call TRBJ1-2; 8 bases map to TRBD1. CDR1 and CDR2 (germline): LNHDA, SQIVND (reference sequence). The CDR3 extends over 15 amino acids. Trimming removed 5 bases from V and 0 bases from J; junction bases left unmatched: 5. The CDR3 region has the DNA TGTGCCAGTAGTCCCGGGACAGGAGCTAACTATGGCTACACCTTC. Residues: CASSPGTGANYGYTF.

This sequence joins TRBV2 and TRBJ2-7; D not resolved. CDR1 SNHLY and CDR2 FYNNEI come from the germline V gene. Trimming shortened V by 5 bases and J by 6 bases, and 14 bases separated the two germline ends. The CDR3 spans 13 residues. The CDR3 nucleotides read TGTGCCAGCAGTTCCAAGGTCAGCCGCGAGCAGTACGTC. Its translation: CASSSKVSREQYV.

The chain joins TRBV19 to TRBJ1-4; perhaps TRBD1 as D (6 bases). Deletions cut 8 bases from V and 8 bases from J, with 21 bases between. Germline V CDR1 and CDR2: LNHDA, SQIVND (reference sequence). This CDR3 spans 15 amino acids. CDR3 DNA sequence: TGTGCCAGTCACCCCGTCGGGGGGGCGCGAGAAAAACTGTTTTTT. Its protein is CASHPVGGAREKLFF. Variable domain in full (rest from reference TRBV19 and TRBJ1-4): DGGITQSPKYLFRKEGQNVTLSCEQNLNHDAMYWYRQDPGQGLRLIYYSQIVNDFQKGDIAEGYSVSREKKESFPLTVTSAQKNPTAFYLCASHPVGGAREKLFFGSGTQLSVL.

The chain is built from TRBV5-6 and TRBJ2-6, with D hard to call. The CDR3 extends over 16 amino acids. The germline gives CDR1 SGHDT, CDR2 YYEEEE. Trimming took 1 base from V and 0 from J, leaving 8 bases between them. CDR3 nucleotides: TGTGCCAGCAGCTTGATTGTAGACTCTGGGGCCAACGTCCTGACTTTC. Amino acids: CASSLIVDSGANVLTF.

The chain employs TRBV27 and TRBJ2-1; 8 bases fit TRBD2. Germline trimming cut 6 bases from V and 8 bases from J; bases unmatched to any gene: 15. Germline V lookup: CDR1 MNHEY, CDR2 SMNVEV (reference sequence). The CDR3 contains 16 residues. CDR3 DNA: TGTGCCAGCAGGGACTTAGGGGGACTAGTTAGCCATGAGCAGTTCTTC. Its translation: CASRDLGGLVSHEQFF.